This T cell receptor beta chain is from a study of blood T cell repertoires in COVID-19. This CDR3 is built from 16 residues. V lost 4 bases and J lost 4; bases outside the gene matches: 10. CDR1 and CDR2 (germline): SGHVS, FNYEAQ. The authors' processing: Estimation of nucleated cell counts was performed using reference gene primer amplification. Sequencing was performed with immunoSEQ multiplex PCR; in TCRdb, only in-frame clones are kept and a portion is missing. The V and J calls and clone size were taken over from that table, and D and trimming were inferred from the DNA. The sample contains 50,000 or so clones, around 81% of which appear only once.

The rearrangement uses TRBV7-6 and TRBJ2-1; 7 bases match TRBD2. This TCR came from a woman aged 55 to 70 with acute or convalescent COVID-19. Material for sequencing was peripheral blood. The CDR3 is CASSSDGGVGYNEQFF. The CDR3, as DNA: TGTGCCAGCAGCTCCGATGGGGGGGTTGGGTACAATGAGCAGTTCTTC.